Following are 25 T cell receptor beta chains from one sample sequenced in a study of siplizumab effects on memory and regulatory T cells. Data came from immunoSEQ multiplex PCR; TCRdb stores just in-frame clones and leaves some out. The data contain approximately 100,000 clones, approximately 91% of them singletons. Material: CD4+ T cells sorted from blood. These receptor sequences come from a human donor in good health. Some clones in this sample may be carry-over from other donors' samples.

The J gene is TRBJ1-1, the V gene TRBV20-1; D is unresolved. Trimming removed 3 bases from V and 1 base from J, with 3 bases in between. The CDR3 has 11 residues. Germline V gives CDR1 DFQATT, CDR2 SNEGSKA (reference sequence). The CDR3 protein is CSASQNTEAFF. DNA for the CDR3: TGCAGTGCTAGTCAGAACACTGAAGCTTTCTTT.

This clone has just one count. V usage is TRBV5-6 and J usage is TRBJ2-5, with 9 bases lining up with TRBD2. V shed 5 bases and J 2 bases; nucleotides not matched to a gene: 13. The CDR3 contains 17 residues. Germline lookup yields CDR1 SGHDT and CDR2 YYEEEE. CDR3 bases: TGTGCCAGCAGTTTCCAACCCACTAGCGGGTCACAAGAGACCCAGTACTTC. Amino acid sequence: CASSFQPTSGSQETQYF. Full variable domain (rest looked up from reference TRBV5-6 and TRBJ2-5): DAGVTQSPTHLIKTRGQQVTLRCSPKSGHDTVSWYQQALGQGPQFIFQYYEEEERQRGNFPDRFSGHQFPNYSSELNVNALLLGDSALYLCASSFQPTSGSQETQYFGPGTRLLVL.

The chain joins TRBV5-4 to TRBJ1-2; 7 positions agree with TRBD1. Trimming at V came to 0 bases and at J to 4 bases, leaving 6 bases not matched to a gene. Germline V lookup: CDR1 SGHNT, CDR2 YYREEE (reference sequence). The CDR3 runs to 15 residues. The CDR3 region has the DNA TGTGCCAGCAGCTTGGGGCAGGGGGATATCTATGGCTACACCTTC. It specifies CASSLGQGDIYGYTF.

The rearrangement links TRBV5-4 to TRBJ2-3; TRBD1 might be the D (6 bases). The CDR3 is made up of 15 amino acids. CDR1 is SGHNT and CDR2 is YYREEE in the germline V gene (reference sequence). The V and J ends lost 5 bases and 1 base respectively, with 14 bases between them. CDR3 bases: TGTGCCAGCAGGGGGGCAGGGAGTCGCACAGATACGCAGTATTTT. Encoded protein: CASRGAGSRTDTQYF. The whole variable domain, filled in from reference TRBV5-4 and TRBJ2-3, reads ETGVTQSPTHLIKTRGQQVTLRCSSQSGHNTVSWYQQALGQGPQFIFQYYREEENGRGNFPPRFSGLQFPNYSSELNVNALELDDSALYLCASRGAGSRTDTQYFGPGTRLTVL.

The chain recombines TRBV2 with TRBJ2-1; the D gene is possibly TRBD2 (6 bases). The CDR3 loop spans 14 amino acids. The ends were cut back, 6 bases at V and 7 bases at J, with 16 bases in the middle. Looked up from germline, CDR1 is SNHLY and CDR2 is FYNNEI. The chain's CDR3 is CASSPGTVRNEQFF. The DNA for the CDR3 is TGTGCCAGCAGCCCTGGGACTGTCAGGAATGAGCAGTTCTTC.

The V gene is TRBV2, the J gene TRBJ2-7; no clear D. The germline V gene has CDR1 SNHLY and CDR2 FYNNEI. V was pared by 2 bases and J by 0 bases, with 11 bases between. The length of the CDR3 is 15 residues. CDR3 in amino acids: CASSERVRSSYEQYF. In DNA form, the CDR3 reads TGTGCCAGCAGTGAACGGGTCAGAAGCTCCTACGAGCAGTACTTC.

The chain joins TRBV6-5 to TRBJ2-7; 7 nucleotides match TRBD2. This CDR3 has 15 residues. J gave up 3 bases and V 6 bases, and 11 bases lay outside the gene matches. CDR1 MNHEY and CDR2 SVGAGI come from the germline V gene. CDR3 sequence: CASRPPSGRYYEQYF. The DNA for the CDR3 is TGTGCCAGCAGACCCCCCTCCGGGAGGTACTACGAGCAGTACTTC.

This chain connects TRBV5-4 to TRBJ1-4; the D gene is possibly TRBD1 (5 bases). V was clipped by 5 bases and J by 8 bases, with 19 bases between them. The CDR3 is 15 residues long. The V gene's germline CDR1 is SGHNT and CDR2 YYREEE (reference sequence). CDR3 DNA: TGTGCCAGCAGGGGCGACGGGGGTCGTGAGGAAAAACTGTTTTTT. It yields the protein CASRGDGGREEKLFF.

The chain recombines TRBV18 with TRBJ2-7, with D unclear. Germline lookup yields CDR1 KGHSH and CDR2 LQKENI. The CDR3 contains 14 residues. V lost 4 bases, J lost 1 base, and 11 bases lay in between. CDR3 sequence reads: CASSLTQSSYEQYF. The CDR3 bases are TGTGCCAGCTCACTGACCCAGAGTTCCTACGAGCAGTACTTC.

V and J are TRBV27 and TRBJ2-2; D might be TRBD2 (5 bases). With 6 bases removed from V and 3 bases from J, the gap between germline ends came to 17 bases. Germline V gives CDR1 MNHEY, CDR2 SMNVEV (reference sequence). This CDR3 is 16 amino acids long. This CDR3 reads CASSHTGIAYTGELFF. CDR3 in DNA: TGTGCCAGCAGCCACACCGGGATCGCGTACACCGGGGAGCTGTTTTTT.

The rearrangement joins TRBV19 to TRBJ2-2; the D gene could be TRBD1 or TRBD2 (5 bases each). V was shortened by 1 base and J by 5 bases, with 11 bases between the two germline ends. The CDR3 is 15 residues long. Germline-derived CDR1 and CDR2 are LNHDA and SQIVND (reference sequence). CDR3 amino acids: CASSIAGTRTGELFF. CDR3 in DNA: TGTGCCAGTAGTATAGCTGGGACCAGAACCGGGGAGCTGTTTTTT.

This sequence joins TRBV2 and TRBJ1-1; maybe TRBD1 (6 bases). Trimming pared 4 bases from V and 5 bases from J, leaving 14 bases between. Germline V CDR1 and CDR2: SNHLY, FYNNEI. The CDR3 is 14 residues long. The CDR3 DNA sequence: TGTGCCAGCAGTGCGGGGGGCAGGACAACTGAAGCTTTCTTT. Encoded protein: CASSAGGRTTEAFF. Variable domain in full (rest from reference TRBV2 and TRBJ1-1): EPEVTQTPSHQVTQMGQEVILRCVPISNHLYFYWYRQILGQKVEFLVSFYNNEISEKSEIFDDQFSVERPDGSNFTLKIRSTKLEDSAMYFCASSAGGRTTEAFFGQGTRLTVV.

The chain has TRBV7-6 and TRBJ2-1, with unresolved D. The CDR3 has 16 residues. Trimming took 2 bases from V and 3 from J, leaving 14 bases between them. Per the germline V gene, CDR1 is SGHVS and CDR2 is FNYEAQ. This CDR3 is CASSLRDNKYYNEQFF. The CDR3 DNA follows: TGTGCCAGCAGCTTACGAGATAACAAATACTACAATGAGCAGTTCTTC.

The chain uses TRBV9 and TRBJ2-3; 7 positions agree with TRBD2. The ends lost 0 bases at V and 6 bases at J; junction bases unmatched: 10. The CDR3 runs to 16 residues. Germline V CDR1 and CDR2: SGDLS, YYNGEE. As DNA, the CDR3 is TGTGCCAGCAGCGTAGGGGGGACTACTGGTGCCGATACGCAGTATTTT. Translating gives CASSVGGTTGADTQYF.

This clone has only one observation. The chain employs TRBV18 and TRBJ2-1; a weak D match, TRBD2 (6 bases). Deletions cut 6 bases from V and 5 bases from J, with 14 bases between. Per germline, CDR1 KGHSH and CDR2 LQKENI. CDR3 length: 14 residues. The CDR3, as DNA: TGTGCCAGCTCCGCATCCCGGGAGAACAATGAGCAGTTCTTC. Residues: CASSASRENNEQFF.

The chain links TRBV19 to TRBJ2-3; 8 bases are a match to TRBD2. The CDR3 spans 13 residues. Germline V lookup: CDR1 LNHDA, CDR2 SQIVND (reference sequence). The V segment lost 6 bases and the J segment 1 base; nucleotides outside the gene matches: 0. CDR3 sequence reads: CASRTSGTDTQYF. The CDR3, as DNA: TGTGCCAGTAGGACTAGCGGCACAGATACGCAGTATTTT.

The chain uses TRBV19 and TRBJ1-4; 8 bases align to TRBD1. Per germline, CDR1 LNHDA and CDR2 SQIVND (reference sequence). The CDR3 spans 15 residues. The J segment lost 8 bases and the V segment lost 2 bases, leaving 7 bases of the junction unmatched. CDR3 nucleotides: TGTGCCAGTAGTATACCCCTGACAGGGGTCGAAAAACTGTTTTTT. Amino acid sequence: CASSIPLTGVEKLFF.

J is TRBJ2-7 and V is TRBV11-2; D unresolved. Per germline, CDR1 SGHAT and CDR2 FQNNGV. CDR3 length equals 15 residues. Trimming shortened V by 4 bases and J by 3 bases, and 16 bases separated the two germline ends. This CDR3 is CASSSTARLHYEQYF. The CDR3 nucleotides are TGTGCCAGCAGCTCAACCGCTAGGCTTCACTACGAGCAGTACTTC.

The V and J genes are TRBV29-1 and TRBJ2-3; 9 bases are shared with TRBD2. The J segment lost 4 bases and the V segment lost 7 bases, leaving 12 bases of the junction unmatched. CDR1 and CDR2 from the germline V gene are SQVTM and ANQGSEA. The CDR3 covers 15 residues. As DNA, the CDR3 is TGCAGCGCCCTCGGGACTAGCTCCCCGGCAGATACGCAGTATTTT. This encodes CSALGTSSPADTQYF.

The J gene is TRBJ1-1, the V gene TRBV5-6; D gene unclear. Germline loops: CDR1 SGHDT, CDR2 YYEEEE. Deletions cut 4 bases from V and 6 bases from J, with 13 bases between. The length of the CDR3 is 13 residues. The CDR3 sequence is CASSAVARAEAFF. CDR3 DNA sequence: TGTGCCAGCAGCGCCGTAGCGAGAGCTGAAGCTTTCTTT. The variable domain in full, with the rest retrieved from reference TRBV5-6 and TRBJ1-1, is DAGVTQSPTHLIKTRGQQVTLRCSPKSGHDTVSWYQQALGQGPQFIFQYYEEEERQRGNFPDRFSGHQFPNYSSELNVNALLLGDSALYLCASSAVARAEAFFGQGTRLTVV.

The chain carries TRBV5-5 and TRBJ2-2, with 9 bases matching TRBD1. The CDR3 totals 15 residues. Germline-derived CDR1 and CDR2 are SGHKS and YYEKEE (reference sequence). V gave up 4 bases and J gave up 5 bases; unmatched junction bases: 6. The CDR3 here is CASSETGTGTGELFF. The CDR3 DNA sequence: TGTGCCAGCAGCGAAACCGGGACAGGGACCGGGGAGCTGTTTTTT.

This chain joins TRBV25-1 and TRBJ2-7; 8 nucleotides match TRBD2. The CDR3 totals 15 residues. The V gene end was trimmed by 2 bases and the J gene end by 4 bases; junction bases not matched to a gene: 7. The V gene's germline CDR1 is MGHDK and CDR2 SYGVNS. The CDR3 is CASSETGTRPYEQYF. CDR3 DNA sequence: TGTGCCAGCAGTGAAACGGGGACTAGGCCTTACGAGCAGTACTTC.

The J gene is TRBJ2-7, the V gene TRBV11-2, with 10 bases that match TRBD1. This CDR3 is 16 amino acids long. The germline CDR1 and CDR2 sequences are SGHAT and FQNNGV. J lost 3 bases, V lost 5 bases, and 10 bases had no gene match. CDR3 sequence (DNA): TGTGCCAGCAGCCAAAACCCGGGACAGGGGATCTACGAGCAGTACTTC. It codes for CASSQNPGQGIYEQYF.

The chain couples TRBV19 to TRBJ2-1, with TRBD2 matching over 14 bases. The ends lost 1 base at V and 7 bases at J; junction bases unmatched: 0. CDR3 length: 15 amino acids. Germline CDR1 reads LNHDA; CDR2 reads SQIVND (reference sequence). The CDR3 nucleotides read TGTGCCAGTAGTATAGGACTAGCGGGAGGGAATGAGCAGTTCTTC. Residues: CASSIGLAGGNEQFF. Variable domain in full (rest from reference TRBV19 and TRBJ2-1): DGGITQSPKYLFRKEGQNVTLSCEQNLNHDAMYWYRQDPGQGLRLIYYSQIVNDFQKGDIAEGYSVSREKKESFPLTVTSAQKNPTAFYLCASSIGLAGGNEQFFGPGTRLTVL.

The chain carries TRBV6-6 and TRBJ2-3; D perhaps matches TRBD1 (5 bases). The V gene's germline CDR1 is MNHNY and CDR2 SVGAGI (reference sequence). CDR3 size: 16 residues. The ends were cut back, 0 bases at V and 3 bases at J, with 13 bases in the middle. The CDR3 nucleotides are TGTGCCAGCAGTTACTCGAGTTCCAGGGAAACAGATACGCAGTATTTT. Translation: CASSYSSSRETDTQYF.